The 18 T cell receptor beta chains below come from one sample, sequenced in a study of blood T cell repertoires in COVID-19. TCRdb's copy holds only in-frame clones and misses some; the assay was immunoSEQ multiplex PCR. The sample holds hundreds of thousands of clones, about 88% seen once. Material: PBMCs or T cells enriched from blood (not recorded which). Every receptor here comes from a woman younger than 30 who had been exposed to COVID-19.

The rearrangement links TRBV6-2 or TRBV6-3 to TRBJ2-5; TRBD1 agrees at 10 bases. There are 16 residues in the CDR3. Germline values: CDR1 MNHEY, CDR2 SVGEGT. The V segment lost 2 bases and the J segment 5 bases; nucleotides outside the gene matches: 8. The DNA of the CDR3 is TGTGCCAGCAGTTACCGGGACAGGGGCCGGGGGGAGACCCAGTACTTC. Residues: CASSYRDRGRGETQYF.

This clone has a handful of counts. V and J are TRBV24-1 and TRBJ1-5; tentatively, D is TRBD1 (6 bases). The CDR3 has 17 residues. In germline, CDR1 is KGHDR, CDR2 SFDVKD. Trimming shortened V by 5 bases and J by 0 bases, and 16 bases separated the two germline ends. The CDR3 bases are TGTGCCACCAGTGCCTCGGGCAGGGGATTTAGCAATCAGCCCCAGCATTTT. Residues: CATSASGRGFSNQPQHF.

This clone was seen only a few times. V and J are TRBV19 and TRBJ1-3; D is perhaps TRBD1 (5 bases). Germline CDR1 and CDR2: LNHDA and SQIVND (reference sequence). Trimming took 8 bases from V and 0 from J, leaving 11 bases between them. CDR3 length equals 14 residues. The CDR3 region has the DNA TGTGCCAGTGCAGGGACTTACTCTGGAAACACCATATATTTT. It encodes CASAGTYSGNTIYF.

J is TRBJ1-4 and V is TRBV28; 7 bases match TRBD1. CDR3 length equals 19 residues. Germline V gives CDR1 MDHEN, CDR2 SYDVKM. V gave up 1 base and J gave up 0 bases; unmatched junction bases: 11. CDR3: CASSLLVGQAVATNEKLFF. CDR3 coding DNA: TGTGCCAGCAGTTTATTGGTAGGACAGGCTGTTGCAACTAATGAAAAACTGTTTTTT.

The chain has TRBV3-1 (or the pseudogene TRBV3-2) and TRBJ2-1, with a tentative D call TRBD2 (7 bases). This CDR3 has 17 residues. CDR1 is LGHDT and CDR2 is YNNKEL in the germline V gene (reference sequence). Trimming shortened V by 5 bases and J by 2 bases, and 19 bases separated the two germline ends. DNA for the CDR3: TGTGCCAGCAGCGCCGTCCCTGGCGGGGGCCCCTACAATGAGCAGTTCTTC. Translation gives CASSAVPGGGPYNEQFF.

The chain links TRBV2 to TRBJ2-7; TRBD1 is a possible D gene (7 bases). The CDR3 runs to 13 residues. Germline V gene sequence: CDR1 SNHLY, CDR2 FYNNEI. V lost 7 bases and J lost 5, with 15 bases in between. The CDR3 nucleotides read TGTGCCAGCAATAGCAGGGGGGTCCACGAGCAGTACTTC. It encodes CASNSRGVHEQYF.

The chain recombines TRBV19 with TRBJ2-1, with 7 bases matching TRBD1. The CDR3 runs 15 residues. V lost 4 bases and J lost 8; bases outside the gene matches: 11. Germline V CDR1 and CDR2: LNHDA, SQIVND (reference sequence). The CDR3 spells CASSTDRDSRHEQFF. The DNA for the CDR3 is TGTGCCAGTAGTACCGACCGGGACAGCCGCCATGAGCAGTTCTTC.

With respect to this clone: Additional DNA sequences in this sample encode the identical CDR3. V gene TRBV28 combines with J gene TRBJ1-5; D remains ambiguous. Trimming left V 2 bases short and J 0 bases short, with 8 bases between. The germline CDR1 and CDR2 sequences are MDHEN and SYDVKM. The CDR3 runs to 15 residues. Here the CDR3 DNA reads TGTGCCAGCAGTTTAAGCGGATATAGCAATCAGCCCCAGCATTTT. The encoded protein is CASSLSGYSNQPQHF.

The chain has TRBV5-6 and TRBJ1-2, with 8 nucleotides matching TRBD1. The CDR3 runs to 14 residues. Trimming at V came to 2 bases and at J to 6 bases, leaving 6 bases not matched to a gene. CDR1 and CDR2 (germline): SGHDT, YYEEEE. The CDR3 DNA reads as TGTGCCAGCAGCTTTGGACAGGGTTGGGATGGCTACACCTTC. Translated: CASSFGQGWDGYTF.

The J gene is TRBJ2-5, the V gene TRBV12-3 or TRBV12-4; D is unclear. The CDR3 has 13 amino acids. Trimming pared 3 bases from V and 5 bases from J, leaving 10 bases between. CDR3 loop: CASSFNPGETQYF. As DNA, the CDR3 is TGTGCCAGCAGTTTCAACCCCGGGGAGACCCAGTACTTC.

The genes are TRBV7-3 and TRBJ1-2, with TRBD1 matching 7 bases. Trimming at V came to 3 bases and at J to 5 bases, leaving 12 bases not matched to a gene. Germline CDR1 SGHTA, CDR2 FQGTGA. The CDR3 covers 16 residues. The CDR3 DNA reads as TGTGCCAGCAGCTTTGACAGGGCGCAGGGAGGTTATGGCTACACCTTC. Protein sequence: CASSFDRAQGGYGYTF.

The V call is TRBV5-4, the J call TRBJ2-7; 15 bases agree with TRBD2. This CDR3 comprises 17 residues. J lost 2 bases, V lost 4 bases, and 7 bases had no gene match. Germline assignment: CDR1 SGHNT and CDR2 YYREEE (reference sequence). DNA for the CDR3: TGTGCCAGCAGCCCTGGGACTAGCGGGGGGATGACCTACGAGCAGTACTTC. Its protein is CASSPGTSGGMTYEQYF.

V usage is TRBV7-2 and J usage is TRBJ2-5; 10 bases are a match to TRBD1. CDR3 length: 19 amino acids. V lost 1 base and J lost 1; bases outside the gene matches: 12. CDR1 and CDR2 (germline): SGHTA, FQGNSA. The CDR3 here is CASSLVIRGTGEAQETQYF. CDR3 DNA: TGTGCCAGCAGCTTAGTCATCAGAGGGACAGGGGAGGCCCAAGAGACCCAGTACTTC.

The V gene is TRBV5-4, the J gene TRBJ2-7; the D gene is possibly TRBD2 (6 bases). The CDR3 consists of 15 residues. The germline gives CDR1 SGHNT, CDR2 YYREEE (reference sequence). V was clipped by 2 bases and J by 0 bases, with 12 bases between them. The CDR3 sequence is CASSFSGVSSYEQYF. As DNA, the CDR3 is TGTGCCAGCAGCTTTAGCGGAGTAAGCTCCTACGAGCAGTACTTC.

This clone was detected only a few times. The CDR3 bases are TGTGCCAGCAGCCCCGGACAGGCGAACACTGAAGCTTTCTTT. It is translated as CASSPGQANTEAFF. The chain combines TRBV7-2 with TRBJ1-1; TRBD1 matches at 7 bases. Looked up from germline, CDR1 is SGHTA and CDR2 is FQGNSA. The CDR3 totals 14 residues. V lost 5 bases to trimming and J lost 1 base; unmatched junction nucleotides: 4.

This clone has just a few counts. The rearrangement joins TRBV29-1 to TRBJ1-5; possibly TRBD1 for D (6 bases). The V end was cut by 6 bases, the J end by 2 bases, with 14 bases between. There are 14 residues in the CDR3. CDR1 and CDR2 (germline): SQVTM, ANQGSEA. The DNA for the CDR3 is TGCAGCGTCGGGATGGGGGCTGGCAATCAGCCCCAGCATTTT. Protein: CSVGMGAGNQPQHF.

The rearrangement uses TRBV28 and TRBJ2-2; 7 bases agree with TRBD1. CDR3 size: 15 residues. CDR1 is MDHEN, CDR2 SYDVKM, per germline. V dropped 6 bases and J dropped 3; count of bases not matched to a gene: 7. DNA for the CDR3: TGTGCCAGCAGCCCAGACAGGGCCCACACCGGGGAGCTGTTTTTT. It codes for CASSPDRAHTGELFF.

This chain joins TRBV27 and TRBJ1-1; 7 nucleotides align to TRBD1. CDR3 length equals 15 residues. Per germline, CDR1 MNHEY and CDR2 SMNVEV (reference sequence). Trimming removed 5 bases from V and 0 bases from J; junction bases left unmatched: 6. CDR3 protein: CASSRDSPMNTEAFF. The DNA of the CDR3 is TGTGCCAGCAGTCGGGACAGCCCCATGAACACTGAAGCTTTCTTT.